The 13 T cell receptor beta chains given below trace back to one sample, sequenced in a study of early T cells in non-severe SARS-CoV-2 infection. TCRdb itself ran the 5' RACE reads through MiXCR, one entry per CDR3 protein. This table holds approximately 67,000 distinct CDR3 sequences, around 9% found once. The sequenced sample was whole blood. The receptor source for this set is an adult who was a healthcare worker with PCR-confirmed SARS-CoV-2 infection or an uninfected control (not recorded which).

This clonotype was picked up a small number of times. The V gene is TRBV7-9, the J gene TRBJ2-7, with D possibly being TRBD1 (5 bases). Trimming took off 3 bases at V and 5 bases at J, with 14 bases between the two ends. The length of the CDR3 is 14 residues. Per the germline V gene, CDR1 is SEHNR and CDR2 is FQNEAQ (reference sequence). In DNA form, the CDR3 reads TGTGCCAGCAGCTTCGGTAGACAGCTGGACGAGCAGTACTTC. Translation gives CASSFGRQLDEQYF.

This CDR3 is CASSPRLGNSPLHF. The CDR3 region has the DNA TGTGCCAGCAGCCCCCGGCTCGGCAATTCACCCCTCCACTTT. The genes are TRBV12-3 or TRBV12-4 and TRBJ1-6; no definite D call. This CDR3 spans 14 amino acids. Trimming took 6 bases from V and 7 from J, leaving 13 bases between them.

This clonotype was seen many times. This chain connects TRBV29-1 to TRBJ2-1, with 10 nucleotides matching TRBD2. This CDR3 comprises 15 residues. Germline-derived CDR1 and CDR2 are SQVTM and ANQGSEA. V gave up 4 bases and J gave up 8 bases; unmatched junction bases: 11. The CDR3 loop reads CSVAPASGRDDEQFF. The CDR3 region has the DNA TGCAGCGTTGCCCCCGCTAGCGGGAGAGATGATGAGCAGTTCTTC.

In this sample, this clonotype turned up a few times. The gene calls are TRBV5-6 and TRBJ1-6; maybe TRBD1 (6 bases). The CDR3 runs 18 residues. CDR1 SGHDT and CDR2 YYEEEE come from the germline V gene. Trimming cost V 0 bases and J 4 bases, with 17 bases left between them. The CDR3 region is CASSLGGPELGYNSPLHF. Here the CDR3 DNA reads TGTGCCAGCAGCTTGGGGGGGCCCGAACTGGGTTATAATTCACCCCTCCACTTT.

This clonotype has at least ten counts. The V and J genes are TRBV6-5 and TRBJ1-4; no definite D call. Germline V gives CDR1 MNHEY, CDR2 SVGAGI. This CDR3 has 13 amino acids. V dropped 0 bases and J dropped 8 bases, with 7 bases sitting between them. The CDR3 nucleotides are TGTGCCAGCAGTTACTCGCCCGAGGAAAAACTGTTTTTT. It codes for CASSYSPEEKLFF.

This clonotype was detected only a few times. This chain joins TRBV20-1 and TRBJ1-1; 8 bases are a match to TRBD1. Germline trimming cut 5 bases from V and 0 bases from J; bases unmatched to any gene: 11. Germline CDR1 reads DFQATT; CDR2 reads SNEGSKA (reference sequence). This CDR3 has 16 amino acids. The CDR3: CSAYSPGQVLNTEAFF. The CDR3 region has the DNA TGCAGTGCTTACAGTCCGGGACAGGTCTTGAACACTGAAGCTTTCTTT.

A few counts support this clonotype. The V and J genes are TRBV10-3 and TRBJ2-5, with D possibly matching TRBD2 (6 bases). The V and J ends lost 9 bases and 4 bases respectively, with 18 bases between them. The CDR3 sequence is 14 residues long. The germline CDR1 and CDR2 sequences are ENHRY and SYGVKD. CDR3 loop: CAIGSGEVRETQYF. CDR3 nucleotides: TGTGCCATTGGTTCGGGAGAAGTTCGAGAGACCCAGTACTTC.

The chain links TRBV7-9 to TRBJ2-3; the match to TRBD2 covers 11 bases. The CDR3 loop spans 19 amino acids. The germline gives CDR1 SEHNR, CDR2 FQNEAQ (reference sequence). Germline trimming cut 3 bases from V and 0 bases from J; bases unmatched to any gene: 11. The CDR3 nucleotides read TGTGCCAGCAGCTTCGGGACTAGCGGTTTACCTACTAGCACAGATACGCAGTATTTT. Residues: CASSFGTSGLPTSTDTQYF.

This clonotype was found many times. The chain joins TRBV20-1 to TRBJ2-1; no definite D call. Per the germline V gene, CDR1 is DFQATT and CDR2 is SNEGSKA (reference sequence). Trimming took off 1 base at V and 7 bases at J, with 8 bases between the two ends. The CDR3 runs 12 residues. The CDR3 spells CSARVTVNEQFF. CDR3 DNA: TGCAGTGCTAGAGTAACAGTGAATGAGCAGTTCTTC.

The genes are TRBV7-3 and TRBJ1-1, with D unclear. Trimming cost V 1 base and J 6 bases, with 9 bases left between them. Germline V lookup: CDR1 SGHTA, CDR2 FQGTGA. The CDR3 is 13 residues long. This CDR3 reads CASSLIRVPEAFF. The DNA of the CDR3 is TGTGCCAGCAGCTTAATTCGGGTCCCTGAAGCTTTCTTT. The full variable domain, in which reference TRBV7-3 and TRBJ1-1 provide the parts outside the CDR3, is GAGVSQTPSNKVTEKGKYVELRCDPISGHTALYWYRQSLGQGPEFLIYFQGTGAADDSGLPNDRFFAVRPEGSVSTLKIQRTERGDSAVYLCASSLIRVPEAFFGQGTRLTVV.

V gene TRBV29-1 combines with J gene TRBJ2-2, with a weak D call TRBD2 (5 bases). The CDR3 runs 13 residues. Germline CDR1 reads SQVTM; CDR2 reads ANQGSEA. Trimming stripped 0 bases from V and 7 bases from J, with 9 bases between. CDR3 sequence: CSVEDRRRGELFF. CDR3 bases: TGCAGCGTTGAAGATCGGAGGCGCGGGGAGCTGTTTTTT.

This clonotype has a count of ten or more. This chain connects TRBV7-8 to TRBJ2-2, with D tentatively TRBD1 (6 bases). Trimming stripped 2 bases from V and 5 bases from J, with 9 bases between. CDR3 length: 14 residues. Germline V gene data show CDR1 as SGHVS and CDR2 as FQNEAQ. The DNA for the CDR3 is TGTGCCAGCAGCTTAACAGGGTTTACCGGGGAGCTGTTTTTT. Translated: CASSLTGFTGELFF.

The V and J genes are TRBV6-1 and TRBJ2-7; D tentatively fits TRBD1 or TRBD2 (6 bases each). The germline V gene has CDR1 MNHNS and CDR2 SASEGT. The CDR3 runs 14 residues. Trimming shortened V by 6 bases and J by 5 bases, and 17 bases separated the two germline ends. The DNA of the CDR3 is TGTGCCAGCAGGAACCCGACGGGGGCGAACGAGCAGTACTTC. It codes for CASRNPTGANEQYF.